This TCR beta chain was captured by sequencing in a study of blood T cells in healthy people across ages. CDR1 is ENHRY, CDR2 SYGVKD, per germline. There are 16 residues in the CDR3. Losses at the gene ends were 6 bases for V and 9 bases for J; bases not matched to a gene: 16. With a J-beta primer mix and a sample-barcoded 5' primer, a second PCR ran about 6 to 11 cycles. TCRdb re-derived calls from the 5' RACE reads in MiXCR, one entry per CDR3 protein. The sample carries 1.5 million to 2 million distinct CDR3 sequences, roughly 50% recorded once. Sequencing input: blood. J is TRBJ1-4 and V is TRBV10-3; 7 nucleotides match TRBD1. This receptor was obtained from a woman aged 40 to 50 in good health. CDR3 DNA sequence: TGTGCCATCAGCGCGCCGGAGACAGGGAGATTTAAAAAACTGTTTTTT. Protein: CAISAPETGRFKKLFF.